Listed here are 19 T cell receptor beta chains from one sample, sequenced in a study of blood T cells in healthy people across ages. The second PCR ran roughly 6 to 11 cycles with a sample-barcoded 5' primer and J-beta primers. Each CDR3 protein gets one entry after TCRdb re-called the 5' RACE reads with MiXCR. The table has about 1,500,000 distinct CDR3 sequences, 28% seen once; the top ten hold roughly 8%. Sequencing was performed on blood. All receptors derive from a woman between 25 and 40 years old in good health.

In its sample, this clonotype was seen a few times. This chain uses TRBV11-2 with TRBJ2-1; TRBD2 is a possible D gene (5 bases). The germline V gene has CDR1 SGHAT and CDR2 FQNNGV. The V end lost 4 bases, the J end lost 7 bases, and 26 bases lay between the germline ends. The CDR3 has 18 residues. The CDR3 loop reads CASSSPFVYSVGGNEQFF. Here the CDR3 DNA reads TGTGCCAGCAGCTCTCCCTTTGTGTATAGCGTCGGTGGGAATGAGCAGTTCTTC.

A remark on this clonotype: Given a much more abundant clone one base away, this may be a read error. The chain couples TRBV11-2 to TRBJ2-5, with D possibly matching TRBD2 (6 bases). Germline CDR1 reads SGHAT; CDR2 reads FQNNGV. The CDR3 extends over 14 amino acids. The CDR3 sequence is CASSWETGEEAQYF. The CDR3 DNA follows: TGTGCCAGCAGCTGGGAAACGGGGGAAGAGGCCCAGTACTTC.

V is TRBV7-2 and J is TRBJ2-5, with 13 positions matching TRBD2. The ends lost 0 bases at V and 4 bases at J; junction bases unmatched: 11. The CDR3 extends over 19 amino acids. Germline CDR1 SGHTA, CDR2 FQGNSA. CDR3: CASSLALLAGGRGRETQYF. The CDR3 bases are TGTGCCAGCAGCTTAGCCCTACTAGCGGGGGGGCGAGGGAGAGAGACCCAGTACTTC.

This clonotype came up a few times. The chain carries TRBV20-1 and TRBJ2-5; 7 bases line up with TRBD2. Looked up from germline, CDR1 is DFQATT and CDR2 is SNEGSKA (reference sequence). J lost 1 base, V lost 6 bases, and 8 bases had no gene match. This CDR3 contains 14 residues. The CDR3 reads CSARRSGLQETQYF. The CDR3 nucleotides are TGCAGTGCCAGGCGTAGCGGGCTCCAAGAGACCCAGTACTTC.

This clonotype was observed many times. This chain connects TRBV29-1 to TRBJ2-7, with D possibly being TRBD1 (6 bases). CDR3 length: 13 residues. Germline values: CDR1 SQVTM, CDR2 ANQGSEA. V was cut by 2 bases and J by 2 bases, with 10 bases left in between. The CDR3 loop reads CSVEQGTPYEQYF. DNA for the CDR3: TGCAGCGTTGAACAGGGGACCCCCTACGAGCAGTACTTC.

The rearrangement links TRBV25-1 to TRBJ2-1; D is perhaps TRBD1 (6 bases). V was clipped by 6 bases and J by 3 bases, with 18 bases between them. The germline gives CDR1 MGHDK, CDR2 SYGVNS. CDR3 length equals 16 residues. The CDR3: CASSAHTGYLYNEQFF. The CDR3 DNA reads TGTGCCAGCAGCGCCCATACAGGGTACCTCTACAATGAGCAGTTCTTC.

This clonotype has a handful of counts. CDR3 nucleotides: TGTGCCAGCAGTCCCCATCTTCGACAGGGTGGTAATCAGCCCCAGCATTTT. As protein: CASSPHLRQGGNQPQHF. The genes are TRBV6-4 and TRBJ1-5, with TRBD1 identical over 7 bases. Per the germline V gene, CDR1 is MRHNA and CDR2 is SNTAGT. The CDR3 extends over 17 amino acids. After removal of 5 bases from V and 4 bases from J, the junction contained 14 bases not matched to a gene.

This clonotype was picked up many times. V gene TRBV20-1 combines with J gene TRBJ1-4; 8 bases line up with TRBD1. The CDR3 covers 14 residues. The ends lost 5 bases at V and 6 bases at J; junction bases unmatched: 8. Germline V gives CDR1 DFQATT, CDR2 SNEGSKA (reference sequence). The CDR3 coding sequence is TGCAGTGCTCCGCCAGGGGGCGCATATGAAAAACTGTTTTTT. It encodes CSAPPGGAYEKLFF.

CDR3 loop: CSAARGVTSYNEQYF. The CDR3 region has the DNA TGCAGTGCCGCACGGGGAGTCACATCCTACAATGAGCAGTACTTC. This chain uses TRBV20-1 with TRBJ2-1; a possible D gene is TRBD2 (5 bases). The end of the DNA fits TRBJ2-7 better, so the J call may be wrong. The CDR3 is 15 amino acids. Germline V gene lookup returns CDR1 DFQATT and CDR2 SNEGSKA (reference sequence).

This clonotype turned up a few times. V is TRBV29-1 and J is TRBJ1-1; D call uncertain. Germline V gene data show CDR1 as SQVTM and CDR2 as ANQGSEA. The CDR3 length is 11 residues. V lost 7 bases and J 3 bases, leaving 9 bases between the germline ends. The chain's CDR3 is CSAAFDTEAFF. CDR3 DNA sequence: TGCAGCGCTGCATTTGACACTGAAGCTTTCTTT.

This clonotype has more than one count but fewer than ten. This chain connects TRBV11-2 to TRBJ2-6; TRBD1 is a possible D gene (6 bases). Per germline, CDR1 SGHAT and CDR2 FQNNGV. CDR3 length: 18 amino acids. Trimming pared 1 base from V and 2 bases from J, leaving 15 bases between. CDR3 DNA sequence: TGTGCCAGCAGCTTAGTTACCGGGACACGTCCTGGGGCCAACGTCCTGACTTTC. Its translation: CASSLVTGTRPGANVLTF.

This clonotype has more than one count but fewer than ten. This sequence joins TRBV7-6 and TRBJ2-1, with 11 bases identical to TRBD2. J was trimmed by 3 bases and V by 10 bases; bases with no gene match: 11. The CDR3 spans 16 residues. The V gene's germline CDR1 is SGHVS and CDR2 FNYEAQ. Here the CDR3 reads CANSYLAGGDYNEQFF. The CDR3 coding sequence is TGTGCCAACAGTTACTTAGCGGGGGGGGACTACAATGAGCAGTTCTTC. Together with reference TRBV7-6 and TRBJ2-1, the CDR3 gives the full variable domain: GAGVSQSPRYKVTKRGQDVALRCDPISGHVSLYWYRQALGQGPEFLTYFNYEAQQDKSGLPNDRFSAERPEGSISTLTIQRTEQRDSAMYRCANSYLAGGDYNEQFFGPGTRLTVL.

With regard to this clonotype: One end of the junction varies from germline; a read error may be responsible. The chain uses TRBV5-1 and TRBJ1-2; TRBD1 matches 7 bases. This CDR3 comprises 14 residues. The germline gives CDR1 SGHRS, CDR2 YFSETQ. CDR3 sequence: CASSLERGLYGYTF. CDR3 nucleotide sequence: TGCGCCAGCAGTTTGGAGAGGGGGCTCTATGGCTACACCTTC.

The chain couples TRBV6-6 to TRBJ1-3, with a possible D match to TRBD1 (6 bases). There are 17 residues in the CDR3. Trimming pared 0 bases from V and 4 bases from J, leaving 16 bases between. In germline, CDR1 is MNHNY, CDR2 SVGAGI (reference sequence). The CDR3 spells CASSYSIQGRSGNTIYF. Written as DNA, the CDR3 is TGTGCCAGCAGTTACTCGATCCAGGGGCGTTCCGGAAACACCATATATTTT.

This clonotype came up many times. This chain connects TRBV29-1 to TRBJ2-5; 10 bases are a match to TRBD2. The V gene's germline CDR1 is SQVTM and CDR2 ANQGSEA. J gave up 3 bases and V 4 bases, and 2 bases lay outside the gene matches. The CDR3 runs to 13 residues. Written as DNA, the CDR3 is TGCAGCGTTGCCGGGACTAGCGAAGAGACCCAGTACTTC. It translates to CSVAGTSEETQYF. Full variable domain (remainder filled in from reference TRBV29-1 and TRBJ2-5): SAVISQKPSRDICQRGTSLTIQCQVDSQVTMMFWYRQQPGQSLTLIATANQGSEATYESGFVIDKFPISRPNLTFSTLTVSNMSPEDSSIYLCSVAGTSEETQYFGPGTRLLVL.

This clonotype has more than one count but fewer than ten. The J gene is TRBJ2-1, the V gene TRBV27; 8 bases are shared with TRBD2. Trimming at V came to 1 base and at J to 5 bases, leaving 13 bases not matched to a gene. Germline V lookup: CDR1 MNHEY, CDR2 SMNVEV (reference sequence). This CDR3 comprises 18 residues. The CDR3 spells CASSLFSGGAGAHNEQFF. The DNA for the CDR3 is TGTGCCAGCAGTTTATTCAGCGGTGGAGCGGGAGCTCACAATGAGCAGTTCTTC.

V usage is TRBV28 and J usage is TRBJ1-4; TRBD1 might be the D (5 bases). Trimming took off 3 bases at V and 5 bases at J, with 10 bases between the two ends. Germline V gene lookup returns CDR1 MDHEN and CDR2 SYDVKM. CDR3 length: 14 residues. The CDR3 spells CASSFNGGNEKLFF. CDR3 nucleotide sequence: TGTGCCAGCAGTTTTAATGGGGGAAATGAAAAACTGTTTTTT.

The chain has TRBV20-1 and TRBJ1-5, with 9 bases fitting TRBD1. The ends lost 2 bases at V and 0 bases at J; junction bases unmatched: 5. The CDR3 has 16 residues. CDR1 and CDR2 (germline): DFQATT, SNEGSKA (reference sequence). The CDR3 DNA reads TGCAGTGCTAGATGGGACAGGGAACATAGCAATCAGCCCCAGCATTTT. Translating it yields CSARWDREHSNQPQHF.

V and J are TRBV20-1 and TRBJ2-3; 8 positions agree with TRBD2. This CDR3 region has 17 residues. The junction had 8 bases not matched to a gene; V was cut back by 0 bases and J by 0 bases. Germline V gene lookup returns CDR1 DFQATT and CDR2 SNEGSKA (reference sequence). CDR3 sequence: CSARDPSGGLSTDTQYF. The CDR3 DNA is TGCAGTGCTAGAGACCCGAGCGGGGGACTTAGCACAGATACGCAGTATTTT.